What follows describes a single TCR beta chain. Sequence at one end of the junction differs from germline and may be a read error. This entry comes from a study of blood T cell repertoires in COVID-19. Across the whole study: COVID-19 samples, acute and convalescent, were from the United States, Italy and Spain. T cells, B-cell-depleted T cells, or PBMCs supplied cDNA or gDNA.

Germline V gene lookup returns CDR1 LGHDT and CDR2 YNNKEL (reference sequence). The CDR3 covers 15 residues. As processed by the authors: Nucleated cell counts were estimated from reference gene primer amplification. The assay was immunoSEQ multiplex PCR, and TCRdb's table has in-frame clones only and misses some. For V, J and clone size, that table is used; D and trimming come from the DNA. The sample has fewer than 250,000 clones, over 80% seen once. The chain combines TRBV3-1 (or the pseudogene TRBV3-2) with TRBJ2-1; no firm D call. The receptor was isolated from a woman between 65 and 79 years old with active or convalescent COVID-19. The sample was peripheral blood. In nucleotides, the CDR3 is TGTGCCAGCCGCCATCGGTCCAAGCCCCACAATGAGCAGTTCTTC. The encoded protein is CASRHRSKPHNEQFF.